Listed below are T cell receptor beta chains from one sample, sequenced in a study of OX40 agonist ivuxolimab in advanced cancers. Profiled with immunoSEQ multiplex PCR; TCRdb holds only in-frame clones, not every one. Among over 60,000 clones, approximately 85% were seen once, and the ten largest hold 0.5% to 0.85%. The specimen comprised CD4+ or CD8+ T cells sorted from blood, sampled in a trial of the OX40 agonist ivuxolimab. The receptor source for this set is an adult with an advanced solid tumor such as melanoma, head and neck, liver or kidney cancer. Each CDR3 is given with its conserved first and last residue. The order of the fields is J gene, clone size, D gene, V gene, CDR3 DNA, CDR3 protein. The D gene is left open where the match is weak. Size tells how often a clone was seen (once, few, many) or the class of an expanded clone, and some rows leave it out.

TRBJ2-5,NA,NA,TRBV6-6,TGTGCCACCCCATTCCGGGAGAACACGTACCAAGAGACCCAGTACTTC,CATPFRENTYQETQYF
TRBJ2-7,few,NA,TRBV2,TGTGCCAGCACCCCAACATACGAGCAGTACTTC,CASTPTYEQYF
TRBJ2-6,NA,TRBD1,TRBV5-1,TGCGCCAGCAGCCCTTCACAGGGGGCCGGAACTGGGGCCAACGTCCTGACTTTC,CASSPSQGAGTGANVLTF
TRBJ1-6,NA,NA,TRBV5-6,TGTGCCAGCACCCGTCGGGCAGGGGCTAATTCACCCCTCCACTTT,CASTRRAGANSPLHF
TRBJ2-7,once,NA,TRBV2,TGTGCCAGCTCGTTTGGGGGTTACGAGCAGTACTTC,CASSFGGYEQYF
TRBJ2-7,NA,TRBD1,TRBV5-4,TGTGCCAGCAGCTCGGGGACAGGGGCTTACGAGCAGTACTTC,CASSSGTGAYEQYF
TRBJ2-5,NA,NA,TRBV5-1,TGCGCCACAAAAAGACGGGGGGCCTGGGAAGAGACCCAGTACTTC,CATKRRGAWEETQYF
TRBJ2-1,NA,NA,TRBV11-2,TGTGCCAGCAGCTTAGAGAGGACCCTACCCCCGTTCTTC,CASSLERTLPPFF
TRBJ2-7,NA,NA,TRBV11-2,TGTGCCAGCAGCTTACTTGGGACAATCCGGCAGTACTTC,CASSLLGTIRQYF
TRBJ2-5,NA,NA,TRBV29-1,TGCAGCGCCCAACACCTAGCCAAAGAGACCCAGTACTTC,CSAQHLAKETQYF
TRBJ2-2,NA,TRBD1,TRBV6-1,TGTGCCAGCAGTGACGACAGGGCTACCGGGGAGCTGTTTTTT,CASSDDRATGELFF
TRBJ1-3,NA,NA,TRBV10-3,TGTGCCATCAGTGAGTCGAATGGGGTAGGAAACACCATATATTTT,CAISESNGVGNTIYF
TRBJ1-4,once,NA,TRBV30,TGTGCCTGGAGCACACCCGGGAGGTGGGAAAAACTGTTTTTT,CAWSTPGRWEKLFF
TRBJ2-7,NA,NA,TRBV27,TGTGCCAGCAACAAACAGGCCGGAAACGAGCAGTACTTC,CASNKQAGNEQYF
TRBJ1-1,NA,TRBD1,TRBV11-2,TGTGCCACCCGACAGGGTTTGAACACTGAAGCTTTCTTT,CATRQGLNTEAFF
TRBJ2-7,NA,NA,TRBV7-2,TGTGCCAGCACCCCCCCCGGAAGCTCCTACGAGCAGTACTTC,CASTPPGSSYEQYF
TRBJ1-2,NA,TRBD1,TRBV18,TGTGCCAGCTCACCAGCATCTGACAGGGGTAACTATGGCTACACCTTC,CASSPASDRGNYGYTF
TRBJ1-5,NA,NA,TRBV4-2,TGTGCCAGCAGCCGCCCAGGGGACGGGGGGAATCAGCCCCAGCATTTT,CASSRPGDGGNQPQHF
TRBJ1-2,NA,NA,TRBV19,TGTGCCAGTAGCAGGGGTGATGGCTACACCTTC,CASSRGDGYTF
TRBJ2-3,NA,NA,TRBV6-5,TGTGCCAGCAGTCGGACTGCCCAGGGCACAGATACGCAGTATTTT,CASSRTAQGTDTQYF
TRBJ1-3,NA,NA,TRBV4-3,TGCGCCAGCAGCCGAACCTCCGGAAACACCATATATTTT,CASSRTSGNTIYF
TRBJ1-6,NA,NA,TRBV7-2,TGTGCCAGCAGCTTATTTGGTCAGGGCGGGGGTTCACCCCTCCACTTT,CASSLFGQGGGSPLHF